Following are 14 T cell receptor beta chains from one sample sequenced in a study of blood T cell repertoires in COVID-19. Libraries were prepared by immunoSEQ multiplex PCR; TCRdb keeps only in-frame clonotypes and omits some of them. The sample lists about 380,000 clones, 85% occurring once. Sequencing input: peripheral blood. The receptor source for this set is a woman aged 18-29 years with acute or convalescent COVID-19.

The chain employs TRBV30 and TRBJ2-3, with 8 bases aligning to TRBD2. Per germline, CDR1 GTSNPN and CDR2 SVGIG (reference sequence). This CDR3 has 16 residues. Trimming took 0 bases from V and 2 from J; bases not matched to a gene: 7. The CDR3 reads CAWSVLRGGDTDTQYF. In nucleotides, the CDR3 is TGTGCCTGGAGTGTTCTACGGGGGGGTGACACAGATACGCAGTATTTT.

The chain combines TRBV5-1 with TRBJ1-4, with 10 bases identical to TRBD1. Trimming at V came to 0 bases and at J to 7 bases, leaving 15 bases not matched to a gene. The CDR3 is made up of 19 amino acids. The germline CDR1 and CDR2 sequences are SGHRS and YFSETQ. This CDR3 reads CASSLAKVGDRGLGEKLFF. CDR3 nucleotides: TGCGCCAGCAGCTTGGCCAAGGTGGGGGACAGGGGTTTAGGTGAAAAACTGTTTTTT.

The CDR3 DNA reads TGTGCCGCGGGGGGTAAGCGGGGCACCTACGAGCAGTACTTC. It yields the protein CAAGGKRGTYEQYF. The chain uses TRBV27 and TRBJ2-7, with 8 bases fitting TRBD2. Germline CDR1 is MNHEY and CDR2 is SMNVEV (reference sequence). This CDR3 comprises 14 residues. Losses at the gene ends were 11 bases for V and 2 bases for J; bases not matched to a gene: 11.

This clone was observed a single time. The chain joins TRBV6-1 to TRBJ1-5, with D maybe TRBD1 (6 bases). The CDR3 is 15 residues long. The V end was cut by 1 base, the J end by 7 bases, with 14 bases between. The germline gives CDR1 MNHNS, CDR2 SASEGT. CDR3 sequence: CASSEGRWGRQPQHF. In nucleotides, the CDR3 is TGTGCCAGCAGTGAAGGAAGGTGGGGGCGACAGCCCCAGCATTTT.

J is TRBJ1-1 and V is TRBV5-1, with D maybe TRBD1 (5 bases). CDR1 is SGHRS and CDR2 is YFSETQ in the germline V gene. Deletions cut 1 base from V and 3 bases from J, with 16 bases between. This CDR3 region has 16 residues. CDR3 residues: CASSLWGVDTDTEAFF. The CDR3 nucleotides read TGCGCCAGCAGCTTGTGGGGGGTAGACACTGACACTGAAGCTTTCTTT.

This chain connects TRBV10-2 to TRBJ2-5; weak D call: TRBD1 (6 bases). Germline assignment: CDR1 WSHSY and CDR2 SAAADI. The V end lost 0 bases, the J end lost 4 bases, and 9 bases lay between the germline ends. The CDR3 is 14 residues long. The CDR3 protein is CASSESGRGETQYF. CDR3 sequence (DNA): TGCGCCAGCAGTGAGTCGGGCAGGGGAGAGACCCAGTACTTC.

DNA of the CDR3: TGTGCCAGCAGCTTAGGGGCGGGGGAGTCACCCCTCCACTTT. Its protein is CASSLGAGESPLHF. V is TRBV11-2 and J is TRBJ1-6, with a possible D match to TRBD1 (5 bases). The CDR3 is made up of 14 amino acids. CDR1 is SGHAT, CDR2 FQNNGV, per germline. Trimming shortened V by 1 base and J by 10 bases, and 11 bases separated the two germline ends.

The chain combines TRBV7-3 with TRBJ1-6; TRBD1 is a possible D gene (5 bases). Germline values: CDR1 SGHTA, CDR2 FQGTGA. This CDR3 region has 14 residues. The germline V and J ends were trimmed by 6 bases and 9 bases, with 15 bases remaining between them. The DNA of the CDR3 is TGTGCCAGCAGTACCGGGGGGGAGCGTTCACCCCTCCACTTT. It translates to CASSTGGERSPLHF.

As DNA, the CDR3 is TGTGCCAGCAGCTTATCAGGGGCCTATGGCTACACCTTC. The encoded protein is CASSLSGAYGYTF. This chain connects TRBV5-8 to TRBJ1-2; D is perhaps TRBD1 (6 bases). CDR1 and CDR2 from the germline V gene are SGHTS and YDEGEE. The CDR3 length is 13 residues. V was pared by 2 bases and J by 4 bases, with 9 bases between. Supplemented by reference TRBV5-8 and TRBJ1-2, the full variable domain reads EAGVTQSPTHLIKTRGQQATLRCSPISGHTSVYWYQQALGLGLQFLLWYDEGEERNRGNFPPRFSGRQFPNYSSELNVNALELEDSALYLCASSLSGAYGYTFGSGTRLTVV.

The rearrangement links TRBV28 to TRBJ2-1, with D maybe TRBD2 (6 bases). This CDR3 is 18 amino acids long. Germline CDR1 is MDHEN and CDR2 is SYDVKM. Trimming pared 9 bases from V and 7 bases from J, leaving 31 bases between. The CDR3 reads CASTTSALGEDQQNEQFF. The CDR3, as DNA: TGTGCCAGTACAACGAGCGCACTTGGGGAGGACCAACAGAATGAGCAGTTCTTC.

The rearrangement links TRBV19 to TRBJ2-7, with 9 bases aligning to TRBD2. V lost 1 base, J lost 4 bases, and 5 bases stayed unmatched. There are 15 residues in the CDR3. Germline V CDR1 and CDR2: LNHDA, SQIVND (reference sequence). The CDR3 reads CASSIGLAAVYEQYF. CDR3 coding DNA: TGTGCCAGTAGTATAGGACTAGCGGCCGTTTACGAGCAGTACTTC.

The chain joins TRBV10-3 to TRBJ1-6; D possibly corresponds to TRBD1 (6 bases). CDR1 ENHRY and CDR2 SYGVKD come from the germline V gene. The CDR3 has 15 residues. Trimming removed 4 bases from V and 7 bases from J, with 14 bases in between. CDR3 amino acids: CAISGAGAGNSPLHF. In DNA form, the CDR3 reads TGTGCCATCAGTGGGGCAGGGGCAGGGAATTCACCCCTCCACTTT.

The chain has TRBV5-6 and TRBJ2-5; 7 nucleotides line up with TRBD2. The trim removed 7 bases at V and 5 bases at J, leaving 5 bases unmatched. The CDR3 extends over 12 amino acids. Germline CDR1 is SGHDT and CDR2 is YYEEEE. The CDR3 coding sequence is TGTGCCAGCGGGGAGGGTCGTGAGACCCAGTACTTC. The encoded protein is CASGEGRETQYF.

This clone came up once. The V call is TRBV4-1, the J call TRBJ2-7; D unclear. Trimming cost V 1 base and J 6 bases, with 10 bases left between them. The CDR3 covers 13 residues. Per germline, CDR1 MGHRA and CDR2 YSYEKL. As DNA, the CDR3 is TGCGCCAGCAGCCAAGTACAGACCCGCGAGCAGTACTTC. It translates to CASSQVQTREQYF.